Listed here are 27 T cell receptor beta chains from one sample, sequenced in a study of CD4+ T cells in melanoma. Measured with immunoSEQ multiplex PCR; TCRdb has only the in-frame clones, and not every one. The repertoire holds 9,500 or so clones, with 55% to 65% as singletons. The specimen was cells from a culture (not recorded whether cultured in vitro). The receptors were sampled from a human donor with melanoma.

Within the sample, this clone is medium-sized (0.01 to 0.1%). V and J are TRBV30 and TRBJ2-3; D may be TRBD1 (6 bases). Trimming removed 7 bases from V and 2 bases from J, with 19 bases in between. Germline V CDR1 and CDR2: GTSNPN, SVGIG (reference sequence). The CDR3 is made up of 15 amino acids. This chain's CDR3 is CASQPSGTSTDTQYF. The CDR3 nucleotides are TGTGCCTCCCAACCATCCGGGACATCCACAGATACGCAGTATTTT.

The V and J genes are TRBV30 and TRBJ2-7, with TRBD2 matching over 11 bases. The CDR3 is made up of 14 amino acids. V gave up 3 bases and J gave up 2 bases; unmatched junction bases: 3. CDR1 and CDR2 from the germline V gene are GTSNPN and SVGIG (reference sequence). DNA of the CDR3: TGTGCCTGGAGGACTAGCGGGGCCGCCTACGAGCAGTACTTC. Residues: CAWRTSGAAYEQYF. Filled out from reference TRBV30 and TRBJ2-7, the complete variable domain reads SQTIHQWPATLVQPVGSPLSLECTVEGTSNPNLYWYRQAAGRGLQLLFYSVGIGQISSEVPQNLSASRPQDRQFILSSKKLLLSDSGFYLCAWRTSGAAYEQYFGPGTRLTVT.

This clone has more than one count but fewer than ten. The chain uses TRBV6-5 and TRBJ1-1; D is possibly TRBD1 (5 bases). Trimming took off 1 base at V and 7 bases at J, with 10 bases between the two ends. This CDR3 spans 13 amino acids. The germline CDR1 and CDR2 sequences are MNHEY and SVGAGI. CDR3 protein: CASSYLDTGEAFF. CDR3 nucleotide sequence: TGTGCCAGCAGTTACTTGGACACGGGTGAAGCTTTCTTT.

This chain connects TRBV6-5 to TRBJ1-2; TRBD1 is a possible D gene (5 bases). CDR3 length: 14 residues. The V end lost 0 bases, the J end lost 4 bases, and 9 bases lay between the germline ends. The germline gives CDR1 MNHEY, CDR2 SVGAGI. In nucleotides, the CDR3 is TGTGCCAGCAGTTACTCGGGGGGGGTCTATGGCTACACCTTC. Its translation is CASSYSGGVYGYTF.

CDR3 region: CASSLYRGNFPEQYF. The CDR3 coding sequence is TGTGCCAGCAGCTTATACAGGGGGAACTTTCCCGAGCAGTACTTC. This rearrangement joins TRBV11-2 to TRBJ2-7, with 8 bases aligning to TRBD1. CDR3 length: 15 residues. V dropped 2 bases and J dropped 6; count of bases not matched to a gene: 9. Germline V CDR1 and CDR2: SGHAT, FQNNGV.

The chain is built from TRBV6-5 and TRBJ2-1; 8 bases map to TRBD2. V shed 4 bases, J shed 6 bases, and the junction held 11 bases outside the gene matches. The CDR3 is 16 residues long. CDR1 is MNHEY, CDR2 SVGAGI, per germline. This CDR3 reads CASSSPSGGGRNEQFF. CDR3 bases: TGTGCCAGCAGTTCTCCTTCCGGCGGGGGGCGCAATGAGCAGTTCTTC.

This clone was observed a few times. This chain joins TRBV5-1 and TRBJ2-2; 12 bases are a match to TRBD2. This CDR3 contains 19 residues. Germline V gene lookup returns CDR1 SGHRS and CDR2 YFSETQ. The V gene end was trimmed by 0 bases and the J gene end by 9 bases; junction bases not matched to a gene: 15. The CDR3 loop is CASSLGPSSSGGALRELFF. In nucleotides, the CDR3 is TGCGCCAGCAGCTTGGGACCTAGTTCTAGCGGGGGGGCCCTCCGGGAGCTGTTTTTT.

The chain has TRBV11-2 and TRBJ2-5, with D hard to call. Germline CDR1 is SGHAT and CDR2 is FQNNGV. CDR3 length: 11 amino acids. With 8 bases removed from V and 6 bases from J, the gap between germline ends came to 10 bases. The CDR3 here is CASASSKTQYF. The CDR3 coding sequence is TGTGCCAGCGCATCCAGCAAGACCCAGTACTTC.

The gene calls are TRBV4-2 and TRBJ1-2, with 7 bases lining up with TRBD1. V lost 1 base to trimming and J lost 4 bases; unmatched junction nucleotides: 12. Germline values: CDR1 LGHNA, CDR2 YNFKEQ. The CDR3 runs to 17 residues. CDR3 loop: CASSQAAGQGGTYGYTF. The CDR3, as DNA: TGTGCCAGCAGCCAAGCTGCAGGGCAGGGGGGGACCTATGGCTACACCTTC.

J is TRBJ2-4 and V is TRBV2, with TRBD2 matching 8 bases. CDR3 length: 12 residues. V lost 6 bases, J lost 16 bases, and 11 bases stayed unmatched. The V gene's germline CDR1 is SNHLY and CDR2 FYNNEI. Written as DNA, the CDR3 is TGTGCCAGCAGCTCCGGGGGGGGGTATCCCTACTTC. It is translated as CASSSGGGYPYF.

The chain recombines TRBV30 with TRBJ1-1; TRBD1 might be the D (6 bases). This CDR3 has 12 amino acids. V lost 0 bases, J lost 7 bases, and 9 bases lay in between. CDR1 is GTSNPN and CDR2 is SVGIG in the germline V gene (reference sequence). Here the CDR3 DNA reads TGTGCCTGGAGTGTACAGGGATATGAAGCTTTCTTT. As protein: CAWSVQGYEAFF.

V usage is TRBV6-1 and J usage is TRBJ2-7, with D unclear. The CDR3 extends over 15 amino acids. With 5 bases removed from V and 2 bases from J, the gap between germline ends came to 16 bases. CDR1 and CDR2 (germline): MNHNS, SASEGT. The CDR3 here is CASSSPRTAPYEQYF. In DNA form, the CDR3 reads TGTGCCAGCAGTTCCCCCAGGACGGCGCCCTACGAGCAGTACTTC.

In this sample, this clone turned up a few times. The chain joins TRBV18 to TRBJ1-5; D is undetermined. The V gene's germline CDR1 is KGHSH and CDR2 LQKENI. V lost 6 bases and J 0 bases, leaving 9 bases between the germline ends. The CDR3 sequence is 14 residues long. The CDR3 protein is CASSAVDSNQPQHF. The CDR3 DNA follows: TGTGCCAGCTCCGCAGTGGATAGCAATCAGCCCCAGCATTTT.

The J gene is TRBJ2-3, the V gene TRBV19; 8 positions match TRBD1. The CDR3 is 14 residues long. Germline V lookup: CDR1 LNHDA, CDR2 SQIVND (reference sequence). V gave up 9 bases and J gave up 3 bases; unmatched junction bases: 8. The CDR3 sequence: CASDRGGRTDTQYF. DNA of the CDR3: TGTGCCAGCGACAGGGGAGGTAGGACAGATACGCAGTATTTT.

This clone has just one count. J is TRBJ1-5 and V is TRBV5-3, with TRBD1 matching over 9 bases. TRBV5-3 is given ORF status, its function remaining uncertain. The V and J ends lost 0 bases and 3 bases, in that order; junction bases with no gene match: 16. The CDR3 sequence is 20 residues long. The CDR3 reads CARSLDRGRMTPRFNQPQHF. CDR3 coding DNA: TGTGCCAGAAGCTTGGACAGGGGGCGAATGACCCCTCGCTTCAATCAGCCCCAGCATTTT.

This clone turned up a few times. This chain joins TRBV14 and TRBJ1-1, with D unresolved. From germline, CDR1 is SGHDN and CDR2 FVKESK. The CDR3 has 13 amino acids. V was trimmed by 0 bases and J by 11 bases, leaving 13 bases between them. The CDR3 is CASSQDRAVPAFF. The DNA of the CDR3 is TGTGCCAGCAGCCAAGATCGGGCCGTACCCGCTTTCTTT.

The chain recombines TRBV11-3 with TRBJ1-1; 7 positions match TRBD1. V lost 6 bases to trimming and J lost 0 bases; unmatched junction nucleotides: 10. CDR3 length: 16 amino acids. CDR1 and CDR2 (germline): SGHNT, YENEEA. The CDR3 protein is CASSKGRQGVNTEAFF. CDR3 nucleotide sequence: TGTGCCAGCAGTAAAGGTCGACAGGGTGTGAACACTGAAGCTTTCTTT.

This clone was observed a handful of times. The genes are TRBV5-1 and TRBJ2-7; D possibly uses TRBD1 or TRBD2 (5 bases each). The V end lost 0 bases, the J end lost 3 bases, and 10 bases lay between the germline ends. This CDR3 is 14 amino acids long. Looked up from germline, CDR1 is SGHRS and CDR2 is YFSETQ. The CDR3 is CASSLGGAGYEQYF. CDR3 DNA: TGCGCCAGCAGCTTGGGGGGCGCGGGCTACGAGCAGTACTTC.

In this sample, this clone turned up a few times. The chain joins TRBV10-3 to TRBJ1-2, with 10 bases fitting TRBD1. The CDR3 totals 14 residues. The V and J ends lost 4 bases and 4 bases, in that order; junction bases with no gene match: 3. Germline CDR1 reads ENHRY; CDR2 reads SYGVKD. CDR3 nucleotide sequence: TGTGCCATCAGTGGGGACAGGGGTCCCTATGGCTACACCTTC. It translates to CAISGDRGPYGYTF.

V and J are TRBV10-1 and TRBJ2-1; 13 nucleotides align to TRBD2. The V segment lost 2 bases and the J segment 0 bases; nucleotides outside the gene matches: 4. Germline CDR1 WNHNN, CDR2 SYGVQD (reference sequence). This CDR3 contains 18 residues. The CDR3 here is CASSEGLAGVRSYNEQFF. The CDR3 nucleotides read TGCGCCAGCAGTGAGGGACTAGCGGGGGTTCGCTCCTACAATGAGCAGTTCTTC.

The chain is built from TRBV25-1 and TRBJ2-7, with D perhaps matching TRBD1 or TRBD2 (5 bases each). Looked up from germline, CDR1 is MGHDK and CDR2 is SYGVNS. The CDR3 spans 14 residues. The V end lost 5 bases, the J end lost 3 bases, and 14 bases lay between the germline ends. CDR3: CASSSRGRGYEQYF. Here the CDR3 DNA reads TGTGCCAGCAGTTCACGGGGCCGAGGCTACGAGCAGTACTTC.

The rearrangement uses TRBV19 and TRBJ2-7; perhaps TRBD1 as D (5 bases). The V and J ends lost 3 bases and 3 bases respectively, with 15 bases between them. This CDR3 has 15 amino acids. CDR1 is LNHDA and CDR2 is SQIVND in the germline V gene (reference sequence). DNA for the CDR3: TGTGCCAGTAGTATCATGCAGGGTCCTAACTACGAGCAGTACTTC. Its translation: CASSIMQGPNYEQYF.

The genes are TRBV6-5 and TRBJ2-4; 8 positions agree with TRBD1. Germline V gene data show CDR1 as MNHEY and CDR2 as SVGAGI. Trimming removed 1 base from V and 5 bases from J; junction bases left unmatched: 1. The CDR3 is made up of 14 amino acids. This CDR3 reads CASSYWTGQNIQYF. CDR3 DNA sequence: TGTGCCAGCAGTTACTGGACAGGGCAAAACATTCAGTACTTC.

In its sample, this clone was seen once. The CDR3 DNA is TGCGCCAGCAGCTTATTAGCGGGGGCCGTCACAGATACGCAGTATTTT. Its protein product is CASSLLAGAVTDTQYF. V gene TRBV5-1 combines with J gene TRBJ2-3; 9 bases match TRBD2. In germline, CDR1 is SGHRS, CDR2 YFSETQ. The trim removed 2 bases at V and 2 bases at J, leaving 6 bases unmatched. This CDR3 has 16 residues.

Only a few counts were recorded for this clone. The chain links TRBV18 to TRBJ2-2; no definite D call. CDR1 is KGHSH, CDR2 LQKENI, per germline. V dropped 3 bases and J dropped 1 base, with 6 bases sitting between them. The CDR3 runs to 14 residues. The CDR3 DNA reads TGTGCCAGCTCACCGGACGGGAACACCGGGGAGCTGTTTTTT. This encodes CASSPDGNTGELFF. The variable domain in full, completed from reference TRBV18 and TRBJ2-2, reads NAGVMQNPRHLVRRRGQEARLRCSPMKGHSHVYWYRQLPEEGLKFMVYLQKENIIDESGMPKERFSAEFPKEGPSILRIQQVVRGDSAAYFCASSPDGNTGELFFGEGSRLTVL.

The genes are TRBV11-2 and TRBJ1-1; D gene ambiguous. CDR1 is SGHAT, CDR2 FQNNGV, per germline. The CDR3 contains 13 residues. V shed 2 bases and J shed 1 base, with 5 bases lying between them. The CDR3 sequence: CASSLSPNTEAFF. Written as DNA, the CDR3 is TGTGCCAGCAGCTTAAGTCCGAACACTGAAGCTTTCTTT.

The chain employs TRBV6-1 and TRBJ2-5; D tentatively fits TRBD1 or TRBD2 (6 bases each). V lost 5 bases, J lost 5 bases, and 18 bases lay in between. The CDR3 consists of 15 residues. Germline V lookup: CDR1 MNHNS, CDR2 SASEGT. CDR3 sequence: CASSPGVGGRETQYF. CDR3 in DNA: TGTGCCAGCAGTCCTGGTGTTGGGGGGCGGGAGACCCAGTACTTC.